The 32 T cell receptor beta chains below come from one sample, sequenced in a study of blood T cell repertoires in COVID-19. Clones were read by immunoSEQ multiplex PCR, and TCRdb kept only the in-frame ones, dropping some. The table lists some 97,000 clones, 70% to 80% of them singletons. Sequencing input: peripheral blood. Receptors originate from an older man with active or convalescent COVID-19.

The chain carries TRBV3-1 (or the pseudogene TRBV3-2) and TRBJ2-7, with 7 bases lining up with TRBD1. The J segment lost 0 bases and the V segment lost 0 bases, leaving 5 bases of the junction unmatched. The germline V gene has CDR1 LGHDT and CDR2 YNNKEL (reference sequence). The CDR3 sequence is 16 residues long. CDR3 coding DNA: TGTGCCAGCAGCCAAGACCCCAGGGACAGCTCCTACGAGCAGTACTTC. Amino acid sequence: CASSQDPRDSSYEQYF.

The chain is built from TRBV11-2 and TRBJ2-3; tentative D call: TRBD1 (5 bases). The germline gives CDR1 SGHAT, CDR2 FQNNGV. Trimming shortened V by 1 base and J by 8 bases, and 10 bases separated the two germline ends. This CDR3 has 13 amino acids. The CDR3 loop reads CASSLGGLGTQYF. CDR3 sequence (DNA): TGTGCCAGCAGCTTAGGGGGCCTAGGTACGCAGTATTTT. The entire variable domain, with the rest obtained from reference TRBV11-2 and TRBJ2-3, is as follows: EAGVAQSPRYKIIEKRQSVAFWCNPISGHATLYWYQQILGQGPKLLIQFQNNGVVDDSQLPKDRFSAERLKGVDSTLKIQPAKLEDSAVYLCASSLGGLGTQYFGPGTRLTVL.

The CDR3, as DNA: TGTGCCAGCAGCTTAGTTACCGGCAGGGGGCCCTACAATGAGCAGTTCTTC. This sequence encodes CASSLVTGRGPYNEQFF. The chain uses TRBV7-2 and TRBJ2-1, with 8 bases matching TRBD1. The length of the CDR3 is 17 residues. The germline gives CDR1 SGHTA, CDR2 FQGNSA. Losses at the gene ends were 1 base for V and 2 bases for J; bases not matched to a gene: 7. Based on the CDR3 plus reference TRBV7-2 and TRBJ2-1, the full variable domain is GAGVSQSPSNKVTEKGKDVELRCDPISGHTALYWYRQSLGQGLEFLIYFQGNSAPDKSGLPSDRFSAERTGGSVSTLTIQRTQQEDSAVYLCASSLVTGRGPYNEQFFGPGTRLTVL.

This clone has only a few counts. This chain connects TRBV5-5 to TRBJ2-2; maybe TRBD1 (5 bases). Trimming removed 10 bases from V and 3 bases from J, with 16 bases in between. CDR3 length: 14 residues. The germline gives CDR1 SGHKS, CDR2 YYEKEE (reference sequence). DNA of the CDR3: TGTGCCTCCCGTGGGGCGACCTACACCGGGGAGCTGTTTTTT. The encoded protein is CASRGATYTGELFF.

The gene calls are TRBV20-1 and TRBJ1-1; D is unclear. Germline V gene data show CDR1 as DFQATT and CDR2 as SNEGSKA (reference sequence). The CDR3 runs 10 residues. Trimming took off 4 bases at V and 5 bases at J, with 5 bases between the two ends. The CDR3 loop is CSAKSTEAFF. The DNA for the CDR3 is TGCAGTGCTAAATCTACTGAAGCTTTCTTT.

V is TRBV5-6 and J is TRBJ1-6, with 7 bases aligning to TRBD1. CDR1 is SGHDT, CDR2 YYEEEE, per germline. CDR3 length: 16 amino acids. V lost 2 bases to trimming and J lost 9 bases; unmatched junction nucleotides: 11. CDR3 protein: CASSFQDRDSFSPLHF. The CDR3 DNA reads as TGTGCCAGCAGCTTTCAGGACCGGGACAGTTTTTCACCCCTCCACTTT. Filled out from reference TRBV5-6 and TRBJ1-6, the complete variable domain reads DAGVTQSPTHLIKTRGQQVTLRCSPKSGHDTVSWYQQALGQGPQFIFQYYEEEERQRGNFPDRFSGHQFPNYSSELNVNALLLGDSALYLCASSFQDRDSFSPLHFGNGTRLTVT.

The CDR3 reads CSAALGYEQYF. As DNA, the CDR3 is TGCAGTGCTGCCCTAGGCTACGAGCAGTACTTC. The rearrangement uses TRBV20-1 and TRBJ2-7; no reliable D call. V shed 5 bases and J shed 3 bases, with 8 bases lying between them. This CDR3 has 11 amino acids. The germline V gene encodes CDR1 DFQATT and CDR2 SNEGSKA (reference sequence).

The CDR3 nucleotides read TGTGCCAGCAGCCCCCTGGGACAGGGGGTAGATACGCAGTATTTT. Its translation: CASSPLGQGVDTQYF. The rearrangement joins TRBV7-2 to TRBJ2-3; 11 bases are a match to TRBD1. This CDR3 has 15 amino acids. The trim removed 5 bases at V and 5 bases at J, leaving 6 bases unmatched. The germline V gene has CDR1 SGHTA and CDR2 FQGNSA.

The chain is built from TRBV7-9 and TRBJ2-5, with D unresolved. Looked up from germline, CDR1 is SEHNR and CDR2 is FQNEAQ (reference sequence). CDR3 length: 13 residues. The V end was cut by 1 base, the J end by 1 base, with 4 bases between. The chain's CDR3 is CASSLVAQETQYF. In DNA form, the CDR3 reads TGTGCCAGCAGCTTAGTGGCCCAAGAGACCCAGTACTTC.

This clone was recorded once. The chain joins TRBV7-2 to TRBJ2-2; weak D call: TRBD2 (6 bases). This CDR3 has 15 amino acids. Germline V gives CDR1 SGHTA, CDR2 FQGNSA. V was clipped by 1 base and J by 7 bases, with 13 bases between them. The CDR3 sequence is CASSLVRTAGGELFF. The CDR3 region has the DNA TGTGCCAGCAGCTTAGTTAGAACAGCGGGCGGGGAGCTGTTTTTT.

The chain joins TRBV5-8 to TRBJ1-2; TRBD1 matches at 7 bases. The CDR3 covers 17 residues. Looked up from germline, CDR1 is SGHTS and CDR2 is YDEGEE. The junction had 15 bases not matched to a gene; V was cut back by 6 bases and J by 1 base. This chain's CDR3 is CASNNGDSVLVNYGYTF. The CDR3 DNA follows: TGTGCCAGCAACAACGGGGACAGCGTTCTTGTTAACTATGGCTACACCTTC.

The chain uses TRBV6-6 and TRBJ2-7, with 8 bases lining up with TRBD2. The length of the CDR3 is 14 residues. V lost 0 bases, J lost 7 bases, and 5 bases stayed unmatched. Per the germline V gene, CDR1 is MNHNY and CDR2 is SVGAGI (reference sequence). The CDR3 DNA is TGTGCCAGCAGTTACTCGCAAGCGGGGGTTGAGCAGTACTTC. As protein: CASSYSQAGVEQYF.

The sample holds one count of this clone. This rearrangement joins TRBV4-3 to TRBJ2-1, with D possibly TRBD2 on 6 matching bases. Germline V gene lookup returns CDR1 LGHNA and CDR2 YSLEER. This CDR3 has 15 amino acids. Trimming shortened V by 3 bases and J by 5 bases, and 14 bases separated the two germline ends. CDR3 nucleotide sequence: TGCGCCAGCAGCCATCGAGACGGAGGGGACAATGAGCAGTTCTTC. Amino acids: CASSHRDGGDNEQFF.

The rearrangement joins TRBV18 to TRBJ2-7; D is unclear. Germline V gene sequence: CDR1 KGHSH, CDR2 LQKENI. The CDR3 runs 15 residues. The V end was cut by 1 base, the J end by 0 bases, with 10 bases between. The CDR3: CASSPRTASSYEQYF. Here the CDR3 DNA reads TGTGCCAGCTCACCACGTACTGCGAGCTCCTACGAGCAGTACTTC.

The genes are TRBV18 and TRBJ2-7; 10 bases are a match to TRBD1. V lost 2 bases, J lost 4 bases, and 8 bases stayed unmatched. The CDR3 has 16 amino acids. The germline CDR1 and CDR2 sequences are KGHSH and LQKENI. The CDR3 nucleotides read TGTGCCAGCTCACCAATAAGGACAGGGGGTTTTTACGAGCAGTACTTC. Its translation: CASSPIRTGGFYEQYF.

This rearrangement joins TRBV10-3 to TRBJ2-1; the match to TRBD2 covers 11 bases. There are 16 residues in the CDR3. Germline V gene sequence: CDR1 ENHRY, CDR2 SYGVKD. V shed 2 bases, J shed 3 bases, and the junction held 3 bases outside the gene matches. The CDR3 spells CAISERGLADYNEQFF. CDR3 nucleotides: TGTGCCATCAGTGAGCGGGGACTAGCGGACTACAATGAGCAGTTCTTC.

The chain recombines TRBV28 with TRBJ1-5; 7 bases line up with TRBD1. Germline V gene sequence: CDR1 MDHEN, CDR2 SYDVKM. J was trimmed by 7 bases and V by 5 bases; bases with no gene match: 5. The CDR3 is made up of 13 amino acids. The CDR3 loop reads CASSDRAGQPQHF. The CDR3 DNA reads TGTGCCAGCAGTGACAGGGCCGGACAGCCCCAGCATTTT.

V and J are TRBV11-1 and TRBJ2-2; 11 bases agree with TRBD1. CDR1 is SGHAT, CDR2 FQDESV, per germline (reference sequence). This CDR3 region has 15 residues. The V and J ends lost 4 bases and 5 bases, in that order; junction bases with no gene match: 3. The CDR3 reads CASSSDRGRTGELFF. In nucleotides, the CDR3 is TGTGCCAGCAGCTCGGACAGGGGGCGGACCGGGGAGCTGTTTTTT. The whole variable domain, remainder taken from reference TRBV11-1 and TRBJ2-2, is EAEVAQSPRYKITEKSQAVAFWCDPISGHATLYWYRQILGQGPELLVQFQDESVVDDSQLPKDRFSAERLKGVDSTLKIQPAELGDSAMYLCASSSDRGRTGELFFGEGSRLTVL.

This chain uses TRBV5-4 with TRBJ1-6; TRBD1 aligns across 9 bases. V was clipped by 1 base and J by 2 bases; unmatched bases: 4. This CDR3 has 17 amino acids. The germline V gene has CDR1 SGHNT and CDR2 YYREEE (reference sequence). The CDR3 DNA follows: TGTGCCAGCAGCTTGAAAACAGGGGGCCCCTATAATTCACCCCTCCACTTT. This encodes CASSLKTGGPYNSPLHF.

This chain connects TRBV7-2 to TRBJ2-1, with D possibly TRBD2 on 5 matching bases. Trimming shortened V by 5 bases and J by 6 bases, and 17 bases separated the two germline ends. Germline V lookup: CDR1 SGHTA, CDR2 FQGNSA. There are 15 residues in the CDR3. The CDR3 DNA reads as TGTGCCAGCAGCCCGAGTTATCGGACTGGCAATGAGCAGTTCTTC. Translated, it gives CASSPSYRTGNEQFF.

CDR3 DNA sequence: TGTGCCAGTAGCCCCGGGACTAGCGGGTCTCAGGGTGAGCAGTTCTTC. It is translated as CASSPGTSGSQGEQFF. This chain uses TRBV19 with TRBJ2-1; 12 nucleotides agree with TRBD2. The V segment lost 6 bases and the J segment 9 bases; nucleotides outside the gene matches: 12. Germline assignment: CDR1 LNHDA and CDR2 SQIVND (reference sequence). The CDR3 is 16 amino acids.

This clone occurred a few times. The V and J genes are TRBV7-9 and TRBJ1-4; 7 nucleotides align to TRBD1. V shed 7 bases and J 4 bases; nucleotides not matched to a gene: 6. The CDR3 is 14 residues long. Germline CDR1 and CDR2: SEHNR and FQNEAQ (reference sequence). The CDR3 nucleotides are TGTGCCAGCACTCCGGGACAGCATAATGAAAAACTGTTTTTT. The encoded protein is CASTPGQHNEKLFF.

V gene TRBV30 combines with J gene TRBJ2-5; 12 bases fit TRBD1. Germline V lookup: CDR1 GTSNPN, CDR2 SVGIG (reference sequence). V was clipped by 1 base and J by 5 bases; unmatched bases: 5. The CDR3 extends over 15 amino acids. The CDR3 sequence is CAWSAGQGARETQYF. Here the CDR3 DNA reads TGTGCCTGGAGTGCGGGACAGGGGGCCCGTGAGACCCAGTACTTC.

The chain is built from TRBV6-6 and TRBJ1-5; weak D call: TRBD1 (6 bases). V lost 5 bases, J lost 5 bases, and 19 bases lay in between. Germline assignment: CDR1 MNHNY and CDR2 SVGAGI (reference sequence). This CDR3 spans 16 amino acids. Here the CDR3 reads CASSHRPGQPYQPQHF. The CDR3 DNA reads TGTGCCAGCAGTCATCGACCCGGACAGCCTTATCAGCCCCAGCATTTT.

The genes are TRBV6-5 and TRBJ2-2; D is ambiguous. The V gene lost 7 bases and the J gene lost 8 bases, with 20 bases spanning the gap. Germline lookup yields CDR1 MNHEY and CDR2 SVGAGI. The CDR3 sequence is 15 residues long. CDR3 region: CASTPSRVSQGELFF. The CDR3 DNA reads TGTGCCAGCACCCCGTCCCGCGTCTCACAGGGGGAGCTGTTTTTT.

The chain has TRBV7-8 and TRBJ1-2, with D uncertain. Germline values: CDR1 SGHVS, CDR2 FQNEAQ. Trimming took 5 bases from V and 10 from J, leaving 17 bases between them. This CDR3 spans 13 amino acids. DNA of the CDR3: TGTGCCAGCAGCGCCTCCGGAGGCCCGGACTACACCTTC. Its protein is CASSASGGPDYTF.

This clone was detected a few times. This rearrangement joins TRBV6-5 to TRBJ1-2; 7 nucleotides align to TRBD1. The CDR3 spans 14 residues. V trimming: 5 bases; J trimming: 5 bases; junction bases outside the gene matches: 8. Germline loops: CDR1 MNHEY, CDR2 SVGAGI. The CDR3 sequence: CASSPTGIRYGYTF. CDR3 DNA sequence: TGTGCCAGCAGTCCGACAGGGATTCGGTATGGCTACACCTTC.

This clone was seen more than once but under ten times. The V gene is TRBV10-3, the J gene TRBJ1-4, with D tentatively TRBD1 (6 bases). The ends were cut back, 2 bases at V and 0 bases at J, with 10 bases in the middle. The length of the CDR3 is 16 residues. Per germline, CDR1 ENHRY and CDR2 SYGVKD. CDR3 residues: CAISEDRSATNEKLFF. The CDR3, as DNA: TGTGCCATCAGTGAGGACAGGAGTGCAACTAATGAAAAACTGTTTTTT.

The V and J genes are TRBV28 and TRBJ2-1, with D possibly being TRBD1 (5 bases). The CDR3 extends over 14 amino acids. Germline assignment: CDR1 MDHEN and CDR2 SYDVKM. Trimming cost V 4 bases and J 6 bases, with 13 bases left between them. The DNA of the CDR3 is TGTGCCAGCAGTTCCTTAGGGGCCCTCAATGAGCAGTTCTTC. It is translated as CASSSLGALNEQFF.

The chain links TRBV27 to TRBJ2-2, with TRBD1 matching over 9 bases. This CDR3 comprises 15 residues. CDR1 and CDR2 from the germline V gene are MNHEY and SMNVEV (reference sequence). The V segment lost 6 bases and the J segment 6 bases; nucleotides outside the gene matches: 8. The CDR3 here is CASRGTGQHAGELFF. As DNA, the CDR3 is TGTGCCAGCAGAGGGACAGGGCAACACGCCGGGGAGCTGTTTTTT.

The gene calls are TRBV25-1 and TRBJ1-1; D is uncertain. Trimming left V 4 bases short and J 5 bases short, with 14 bases between. This CDR3 region has 14 residues. Germline V gene data show CDR1 as MGHDK and CDR2 as SYGVNS. CDR3 nucleotide sequence: TGTGCCAGCAGTGTGGAGGGCAGAGGAACTGAAGCTTTCTTT. Translation gives CASSVEGRGTEAFF.

The rearrangement joins TRBV5-1 to TRBJ2-5; D unresolved. The germline V gene has CDR1 SGHRS and CDR2 YFSETQ. The V gene lost 4 bases and the J gene lost 4 bases, with 14 bases spanning the gap. CDR3 length: 14 residues. In DNA, the CDR3 is TGCGCCAGCAGCCCTGGAAGGCCAGGAGAGACCCAGTACTTC. Translating gives CASSPGRPGETQYF.